Below, 13 T cell receptor beta chains from the same sample are listed, as sequenced in a study of T cell responses to AZD1222 COVID-19 vaccine. Generated by immunoSEQ multiplex PCR, the TCRdb table keeps only in-frame clones and is missing some. Among about 130,000 clones, less than 95% were seen once, and the ten largest hold around 4.5%. The sequencing used peripheral blood, collected on day 0 of MenACWY control vaccination. Source of these receptors: an adult in good health.

The chain is built from TRBV18 and TRBJ2-1; D ambiguous. Per the germline V gene, CDR1 is KGHSH and CDR2 is LQKENI. The CDR3 has 14 amino acids. V lost 1 base and J lost 8, with 12 bases in between. Written as DNA, the CDR3 is TGTGCCAGCTCACCACTTCAGAACGGGCATGAGCAGTTCTTC. Protein sequence: CASSPLQNGHEQFF.

The V and J genes are TRBV7-2 and TRBJ2-2; either TRBD1 or TRBD2 may supply D (5 bases each). The V end was cut by 1 base, the J end by 6 bases, with 9 bases between. The CDR3 runs 14 residues. The germline CDR1 and CDR2 sequences are SGHTA and FQGNSA. The CDR3 loop reads CASSLERGAGELFF. In DNA form, the CDR3 reads TGTGCCAGCAGCTTAGAGAGGGGCGCCGGGGAGCTGTTTTTT.

V is TRBV19 and J is TRBJ1-6, with D uncertain. CDR1 and CDR2 from the germline V gene are LNHDA and SQIVND (reference sequence). Trimming took 1 base from V and 7 from J, leaving 5 bases between them. This CDR3 spans 13 amino acids. The CDR3 here is CASSIGKNSPLHF. CDR3 DNA: TGTGCCAGTAGTATAGGCAAGAATTCACCCCTCCACTTT.

The V call is TRBV28, the J call TRBJ2-7; 12 bases align to TRBD2. The germline CDR1 and CDR2 sequences are MDHEN and SYDVKM. With 4 bases clipped from V and 4 bases from J, the junction kept 5 bases outside the gene matches. CDR3 length equals 15 residues. CDR3 sequence: CASSSAGTSGYEQYV. The CDR3 DNA reads as TGTGCCAGCAGTTCCGCCGGGACTAGCGGGTACGAGCAGTACGTC.

The genes are TRBV4-2 and TRBJ1-5; 7 bases line up with TRBD1. The CDR3 consists of 17 residues. CDR1 and CDR2 (germline): LGHNA, YNFKEQ. J lost 1 base, V lost 1 base, and 7 bases had no gene match. CDR3 protein: CASSQGIGTASNQPQHF. The CDR3 DNA reads as TGTGCCAGCAGCCAAGGGATCGGGACAGCGAGCAATCAGCCCCAGCATTTT.

The V and J genes are TRBV27 and TRBJ1-4; D gene ambiguous. Trimming pared 6 bases from V and 2 bases from J, leaving 10 bases between. Germline values: CDR1 MNHEY, CDR2 SMNVEV (reference sequence). CDR3 length equals 14 residues. The CDR3, as DNA: TGTGCCAGCAGGCGTGTTTCGACTAATGAAAAACTGTTTTTT. It yields the protein CASRRVSTNEKLFF.

This chain uses TRBV7-8 with TRBJ1-1; possible D gene TRBD1, 5 bases. Germline-derived CDR1 and CDR2 are SGHVS and FQNEAQ. Trimming left V 3 bases short and J 7 bases short, with 12 bases between. This CDR3 region has 13 residues. The CDR3 sequence: CASSLARGVEAFF. Written as DNA, the CDR3 is TGTGCCAGCAGCTTGGCCCGGGGGGTTGAAGCTTTCTTT.

The V call is TRBV5-1, the J call TRBJ1-2; D unresolved. The germline V and J ends were trimmed by 4 bases and 5 bases, with 18 bases remaining between them. Germline assignment: CDR1 SGHRS and CDR2 YFSETQ. This CDR3 is built from 15 residues. The CDR3 coding sequence is TGCGCCAGCAGCCTAGACGCCCAAGAGAGGTATGGCTACACCTTC. As protein: CASSLDAQERYGYTF.

The genes are TRBV29-1 and TRBJ2-2; TRBD1 matches at 11 bases. Germline V lookup: CDR1 SQVTM, CDR2 ANQGSEA. Trimming at V came to 2 bases and at J to 3 bases, leaving 11 bases not matched to a gene. This CDR3 region has 18 residues. CDR3 in amino acids: CSVETEPGQGVDTGELFF. CDR3 bases: TGCAGCGTTGAAACGGAACCGGGACAGGGGGTTGACACCGGGGAGCTGTTTTTT.

J is TRBJ2-7 and V is TRBV5-1; D perhaps matches TRBD1 (5 bases). The CDR3 has 17 residues. Deletions cut 0 bases from V and 5 bases from J, with 21 bases between. The germline V gene has CDR1 SGHRS and CDR2 YFSETQ. The CDR3 spells CASSLGWGQGRGHEQYF. CDR3 DNA: TGCGCCAGCAGCTTGGGATGGGGCCAGGGTAGAGGACACGAGCAGTACTTC. Looking up the rest from reference TRBV5-1 and TRBJ2-7 gives the full variable domain: KAGVTQTPRYLIKTRGQQVTLSCSPISGHRSVSWYQQTPGQGLQFLFEYFSETQRNKGNFPGRFSGRQFSNSRSEMNVSTLELGDSALYLCASSLGWGQGRGHEQYFGPGTRLTVT.

This sequence joins TRBV7-9 and TRBJ1-2; unclear D gene. Between the trimmed V and J ends, which lost 1 base and 2 bases, there was a span of 8 bases. Germline V lookup: CDR1 SEHNR, CDR2 FQNEAQ (reference sequence). The CDR3 has 14 residues. CDR3 loop: CASSLDAANYGYTF. The CDR3 nucleotides read TGTGCCAGCAGCTTAGACGCAGCGAACTATGGCTACACCTTC.

The V gene is TRBV6-5, the J gene TRBJ2-7; a weak D match, TRBD2 (5 bases). CDR1 is MNHEY and CDR2 is SVGAGI in the germline V gene. The CDR3 loop spans 11 amino acids. V was clipped by 8 bases and J by 4 bases, with 9 bases between them. CDR3 in DNA: TGTGCCAGCCGGGATGGTTACGAGCAGTACGTC. It specifies CASRDGYEQYV.

The V gene is TRBV10-3, the J gene TRBJ2-5; 8 bases align to TRBD2. The CDR3 runs to 18 residues. J was trimmed by 4 bases and V by 1 base; bases with no gene match: 14. Germline assignment: CDR1 ENHRY and CDR2 SYGVKD. The CDR3 nucleotides are TGTGCCATCAGTGAGTGGTTGGGAGCGGGGGTACAGAGAGAGACCCAGTACTTC. Its translation is CAISEWLGAGVQRETQYF.